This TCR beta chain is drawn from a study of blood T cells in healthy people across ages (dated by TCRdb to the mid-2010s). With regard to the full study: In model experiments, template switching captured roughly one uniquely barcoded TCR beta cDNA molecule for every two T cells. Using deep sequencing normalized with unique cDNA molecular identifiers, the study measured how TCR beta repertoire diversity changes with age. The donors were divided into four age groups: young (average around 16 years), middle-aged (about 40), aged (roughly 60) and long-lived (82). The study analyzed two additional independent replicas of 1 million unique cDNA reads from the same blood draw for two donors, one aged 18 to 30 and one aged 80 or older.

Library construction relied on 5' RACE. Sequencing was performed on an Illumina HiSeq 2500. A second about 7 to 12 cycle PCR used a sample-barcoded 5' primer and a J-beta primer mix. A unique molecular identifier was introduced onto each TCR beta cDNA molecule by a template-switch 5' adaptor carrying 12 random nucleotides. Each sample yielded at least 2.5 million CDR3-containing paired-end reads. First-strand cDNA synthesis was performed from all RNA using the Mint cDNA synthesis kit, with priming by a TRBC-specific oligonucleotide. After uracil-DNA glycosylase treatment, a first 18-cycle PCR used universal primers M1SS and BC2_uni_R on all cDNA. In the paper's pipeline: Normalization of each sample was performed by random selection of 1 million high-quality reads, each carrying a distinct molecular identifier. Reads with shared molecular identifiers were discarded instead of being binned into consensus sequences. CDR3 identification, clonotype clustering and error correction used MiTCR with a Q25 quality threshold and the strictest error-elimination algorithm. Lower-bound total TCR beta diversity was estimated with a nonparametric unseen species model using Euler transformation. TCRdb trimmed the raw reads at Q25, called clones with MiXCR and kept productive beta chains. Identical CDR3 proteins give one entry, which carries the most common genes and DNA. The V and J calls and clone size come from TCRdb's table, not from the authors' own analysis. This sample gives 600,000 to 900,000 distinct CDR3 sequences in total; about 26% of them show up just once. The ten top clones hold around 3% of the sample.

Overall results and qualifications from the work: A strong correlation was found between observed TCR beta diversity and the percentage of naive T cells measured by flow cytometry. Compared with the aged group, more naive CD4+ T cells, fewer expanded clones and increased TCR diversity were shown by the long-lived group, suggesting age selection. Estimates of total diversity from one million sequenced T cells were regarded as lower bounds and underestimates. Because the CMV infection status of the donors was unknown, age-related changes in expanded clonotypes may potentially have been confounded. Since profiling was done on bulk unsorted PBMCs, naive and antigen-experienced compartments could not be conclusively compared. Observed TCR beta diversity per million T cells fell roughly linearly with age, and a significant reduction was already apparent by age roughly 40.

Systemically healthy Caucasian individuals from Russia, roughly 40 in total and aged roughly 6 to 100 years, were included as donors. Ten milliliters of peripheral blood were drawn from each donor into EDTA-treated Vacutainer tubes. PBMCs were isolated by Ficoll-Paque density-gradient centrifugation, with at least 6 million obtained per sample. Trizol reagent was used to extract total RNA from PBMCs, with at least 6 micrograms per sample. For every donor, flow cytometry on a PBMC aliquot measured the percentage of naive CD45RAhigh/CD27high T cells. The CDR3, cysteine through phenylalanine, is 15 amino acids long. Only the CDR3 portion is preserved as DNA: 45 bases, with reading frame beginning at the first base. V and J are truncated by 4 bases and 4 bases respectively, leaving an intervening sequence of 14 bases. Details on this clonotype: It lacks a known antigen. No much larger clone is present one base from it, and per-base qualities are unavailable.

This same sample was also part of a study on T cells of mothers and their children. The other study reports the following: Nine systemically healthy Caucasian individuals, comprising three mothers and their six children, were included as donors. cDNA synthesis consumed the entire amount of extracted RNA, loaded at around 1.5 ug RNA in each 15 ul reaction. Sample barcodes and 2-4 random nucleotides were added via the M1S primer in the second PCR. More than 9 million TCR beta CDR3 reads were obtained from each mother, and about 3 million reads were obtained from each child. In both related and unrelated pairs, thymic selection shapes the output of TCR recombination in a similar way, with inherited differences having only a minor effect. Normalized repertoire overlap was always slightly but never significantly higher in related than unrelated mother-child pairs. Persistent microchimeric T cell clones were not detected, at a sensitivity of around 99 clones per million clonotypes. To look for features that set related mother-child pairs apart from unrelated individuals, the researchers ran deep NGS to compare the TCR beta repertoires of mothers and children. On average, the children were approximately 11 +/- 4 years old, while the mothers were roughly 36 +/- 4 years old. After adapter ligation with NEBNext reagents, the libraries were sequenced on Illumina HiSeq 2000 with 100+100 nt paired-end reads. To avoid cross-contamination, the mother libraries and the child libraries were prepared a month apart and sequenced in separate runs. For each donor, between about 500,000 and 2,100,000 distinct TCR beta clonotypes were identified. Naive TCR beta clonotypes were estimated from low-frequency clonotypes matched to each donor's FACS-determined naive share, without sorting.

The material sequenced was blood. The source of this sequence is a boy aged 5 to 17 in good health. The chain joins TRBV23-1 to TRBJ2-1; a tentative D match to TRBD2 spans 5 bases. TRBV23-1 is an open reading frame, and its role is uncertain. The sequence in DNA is TGCGCCAGCAGTCTGGTCATACCGGGATACAATGAGCAGTTCTTC. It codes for CASSLVIPGYNEQFF.